This T cell receptor beta chain emerged from a study of vaccination effects on CD4 cells after COVID-19. CDR3 length equals 12 residues. The V gene's germline CDR1 is MNHEY and CDR2 SVGAGI. The ends were cut back, 6 bases at V and 8 bases at J, with 13 bases in the middle. TCRdb's table, derived via immunoSEQ multiplex PCR, lists solely in-frame clones and lacks some. The sample has roughly 13,000 clones, around three quarters seen once. Sequencing followed a ViraFEST assay step that expanded antigen-specific CD4+ T cells with viral peptide pools. Upon completion of roughly ten days in culture, CD4+ T cells were isolated. Either the BNT162b2 or mRNA-1273 vaccine was given to participants in two doses. For this clone: Its cognate antigen is unknown.

The sample here was CD4+ T cells from PBMCs cultured with SARS-CoV-2 spike peptides, taken after COVID-19 vaccination. The rearrangement uses TRBV6-5 and TRBJ1-1; maybe TRBD1 (5 bases). The source is a human donor who received a COVID-19 vaccine. The CDR3 DNA follows: TGTGCCAGCAGCGACCGTTGGGGCGAAGCTTTCTTT. Protein: CASSDRWGEAFF.